The clone carrying this T cell receptor (beta chain) was detected many times. As yet, its antigen is unknown. The sample belongs to a study of human T cells and chemical hapten exposure. Time point described: patch test 1, 2 weeks after DPC sensitization. Treatment given: therapeutic diphenylcyclopropenone sensitization with weekly scalp DPC. Venepuncture was done earlier than the placement of each patch test. TCRdb re-called the RACE reads through MiXCR, storing one row per CDR3 protein. The data hold around 150,000 distinct CDR3 sequences, with 14% observed a single time. The study, taken as a whole, reports: The presence of alopecia in the donors means their immune response may differ from healthy people's. The formation of large CDR3 similarity clusters by expanded TCRs significantly exceeded that of controls.

The V end lost 1 base, the J end lost 5 bases, and 11 bases lay between the germline ends. CDR3 size: 14 residues. Germline CDR1 and CDR2: DFQATT and SNEGSKA (reference sequence). The sequence was collected from a woman between 25 and 40 years old with alopecia areata. Some clones in this sample may be carry-over from other donors' samples. V and J are TRBV20-1 and TRBJ1-4, with a possible D match to TRBD1 (5 bases). The sequencing used whole blood, collected in connection with sensitization to the hapten diphenylcyclopropenone (DPC). For the CDR3, the DNA is TGCAGTGCTAGAGGCCCCAGGGAAAATGAAAAACTGTTTTTT. Translated: CSARGPRENEKLFF.